This T cell receptor (beta chain) stems from a study of blood T cells in healthy people across ages. A second roughly 7 to 12 cycle PCR used barcoded and J-beta primers. TCRdb re-called the 5' RACE reads through MiXCR, storing one row per CDR3 protein. The data contain more than 1,000,000 distinct CDR3 sequences, about 25% of them singletons. In regard to this clonotype: Its antigen is not identified.

Germline V lookup: CDR1 MNHNY, CDR2 SVGAGI (reference sequence). Trimming cost V 2 bases and J 0 bases, with 8 bases left between them. The CDR3 is 14 residues long. Whole-study results and caveats: Changes seen in expanded clonotypes were possibly confounded by donor CMV status left unknown.

Those donating, healthy Caucasian individuals from Russia, were aged about 6 to 95. These sequences were also reported in another study, on T cells of mothers and their children. In that study: Each 15 ul cDNA reaction used 1.5 ug RNA; all RNA was used. The second PCR used the M1S primer, and this primer added sample barcodes and 2-4 random nucleotides.

The V and J genes are TRBV6-6 and TRBJ2-7; TRBD2 is a possible D gene (5 bases). The receptor was derived from a girl aged 2 to 10 in good health. Sequenced: blood. The DNA for the CDR3 is TGTGCCAGCAGTTACGAGGGAAGCTCCTACGAGCAGTACTTC. Encoded protein: CASSYEGSSYEQYF.